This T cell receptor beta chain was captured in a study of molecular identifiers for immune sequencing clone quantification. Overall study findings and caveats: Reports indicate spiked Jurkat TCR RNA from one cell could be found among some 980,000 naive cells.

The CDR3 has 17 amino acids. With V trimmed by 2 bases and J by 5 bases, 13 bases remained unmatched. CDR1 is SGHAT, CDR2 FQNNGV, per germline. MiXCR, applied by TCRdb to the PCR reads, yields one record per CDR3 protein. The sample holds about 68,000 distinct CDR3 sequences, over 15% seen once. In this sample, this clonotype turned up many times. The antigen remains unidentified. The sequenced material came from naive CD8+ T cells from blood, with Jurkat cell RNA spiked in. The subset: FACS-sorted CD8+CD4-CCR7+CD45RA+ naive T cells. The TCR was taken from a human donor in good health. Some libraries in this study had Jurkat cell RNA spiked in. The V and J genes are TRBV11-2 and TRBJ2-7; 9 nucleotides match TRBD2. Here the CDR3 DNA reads TGTGCCAGCAGCTTACCCGGTGGCAGCGGGAGGTTGGACGAGCAGTACTTC. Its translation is CASSLPGGSGRLDEQYF.